Shown below are 16 T cell receptor beta chains from a single sample sequenced in a study of blood T cell repertoires in COVID-19. Using immunoSEQ multiplex PCR, the repertoire was profiled, and TCRdb retains in-frame clones only, with some absent. The table includes fewer than 350,000 clones, just over 90% detected once. Specimen: PBMCs or T cells enriched from blood (not recorded which). These receptor sequences come from a woman in her 40s with acute COVID-19.

The gene calls are TRBV7-2 and TRBJ2-1, with 12 bases fitting TRBD2. Germline assignment: CDR1 SGHTA and CDR2 FQGNSA. CDR3 length: 16 amino acids. The ends lost 1 base at V and 7 bases at J; junction bases unmatched: 5. Here the CDR3 reads CASSLGLAGGGNEQFF. DNA of the CDR3: TGTGCCAGCAGCTTAGGTCTAGCGGGAGGGGGGAATGAGCAGTTCTTC. The full variable domain, completed using reference TRBV7-2 and TRBJ2-1, is GAGVSQSPSNKVTEKGKDVELRCDPISGHTALYWYRQSLGQGLEFLIYFQGNSAPDKSGLPSDRFSAERTGGSVSTLTIQRTQQEDSAVYLCASSLGLAGGGNEQFFGPGTRLTVL.

CDR3: CASRGSRGGTSNEQFF. Written as DNA, the CDR3 is TGTGCCAGCAGGGGATCGAGGGGAGGGACATCGAATGAGCAGTTCTTC. The chain couples TRBV2 to TRBJ2-1, with D possibly TRBD2 on 7 matching bases. V lost 6 bases to trimming and J lost 7 bases, with 22 bases between them. There are 16 residues in the CDR3. Germline CDR1 and CDR2: SNHLY and FYNNEI.

The chain recombines TRBV28 with TRBJ1-5; the match to TRBD1 covers 9 bases. The CDR3 length is 15 residues. The J segment lost 6 bases and the V segment lost 8 bases, leaving 11 bases of the junction unmatched. Germline V gives CDR1 MDHEN, CDR2 SYDVKM. CDR3 DNA sequence: TGTGCCAGCGGCCTCCGGGACAGGGTACGTCAGCCCCAGCATTTT. Encoded protein: CASGLRDRVRQPQHF.

CDR3: CASSLPAGSEKLFF. CDR3 nucleotides: TGTGCCAGCAGTTTACCGGCGGGGAGTGAAAAACTGTTTTTT. This chain links TRBV6-5 with TRBJ1-4; D remains unclear. The germline CDR1 and CDR2 sequences are MNHEY and SVGAGI. V was clipped by 4 bases and J by 7 bases, with 13 bases between them. There are 14 residues in the CDR3.

This chain connects TRBV9 to TRBJ1-5, with 7 positions matching TRBD1. With V trimmed by 0 bases and J by 5 bases, 5 bases remained unmatched. Germline V CDR1 and CDR2: SGDLS, YYNGEE. The CDR3 is 15 residues long. CDR3 loop: CASSVEGAPYQPQHF. The CDR3 DNA is TGTGCCAGCAGCGTAGAGGGGGCTCCGTATCAGCCCCAGCATTTT.

The rearrangement joins TRBV6-5 to TRBJ1-4; D is possibly TRBD1 (6 bases). V was cut by 6 bases and J by 7 bases, with 12 bases left in between. This CDR3 region has 13 residues. The germline V gene has CDR1 MNHEY and CDR2 SVGAGI. In DNA form, the CDR3 reads TGTGCCAGCAGAGGGGGGGCCGGTGAAAAACTGTTTTTT. It is translated as CASRGGAGEKLFF.

This chain links TRBV5-1 with TRBJ2-2, with TRBD1 identical over 9 bases. Per germline, CDR1 SGHRS and CDR2 YFSETQ. Trimming cost V 7 bases and J 5 bases; bases outside gene matches: 9. This CDR3 is 15 amino acids long. CDR3 region: CASGRLQGATGELFF. The CDR3 nucleotides read TGCGCCAGCGGACGGCTACAGGGGGCGACCGGGGAGCTGTTTTTT.

The rearrangement uses TRBV27 and TRBJ2-4; the D gene is possibly TRBD2 (6 bases). V gave up 4 bases and J gave up 0 bases, with 10 bases separating them. This CDR3 is 15 amino acids long. Per the germline V gene, CDR1 is MNHEY and CDR2 is SMNVEV (reference sequence). CDR3 sequence reads: CASSSLGGAKNIQYF. CDR3 coding DNA: TGTGCCAGCAGTTCCCTGGGGGGAGCCAAAAACATTCAGTACTTC.

This clone has only a few counts. The chain carries TRBV28 and TRBJ2-3; possible D gene TRBD1, 6 bases. Germline CDR1 is MDHEN and CDR2 is SYDVKM. Trimming stripped 5 bases from V and 2 bases from J, with 11 bases between. This CDR3 is 14 amino acids long. This CDR3 reads CASSNGQNTDTQYF. The CDR3 DNA reads TGTGCCAGCAGTAACGGACAGAACACAGATACGCAGTATTTT.

This chain links TRBV12-3 or TRBV12-4 with TRBJ2-1; 8 nucleotides match TRBD2. The CDR3 has 13 amino acids. Trimming took 4 bases from V and 14 from J; bases not matched to a gene: 10. In DNA, the CDR3 is TGTGCCAGCAGTTCCCTTCGAGCGGGGGCAAAGTTCTTC. Translating gives CASSSLRAGAKFF.

V gene TRBV10-2 combines with J gene TRBJ1-1; D unclear. The length of the CDR3 is 14 residues. Looked up from germline, CDR1 is WSHSY and CDR2 is SAAADI. The ends were cut back, 7 bases at V and 2 bases at J, with 14 bases in the middle. CDR3 sequence reads: CASKMGVTNTEAFF. As DNA, the CDR3 is TGCGCCAGCAAAATGGGTGTGACTAACACTGAAGCTTTCTTT.

The CDR3 DNA reads TGTGCCAGCAGCCCCTTCGGATCCACAGGGGGGCCGGCTAAGCCCCAGCATTTT. Translated, it gives CASSPFGSTGGPAKPQHF. The J gene is TRBJ1-5, the V gene TRBV28; 8 positions match TRBD1. The CDR3 runs to 18 residues. The V gene end was trimmed by 6 bases and the J gene end by 8 bases; junction bases not matched to a gene: 21. Germline V gene lookup returns CDR1 MDHEN and CDR2 SYDVKM.

This chain connects TRBV5-4 to TRBJ1-3; no reliable D call. This CDR3 is built from 13 residues. Trimming left V 0 bases short and J 9 bases short, with 10 bases between. The V gene's germline CDR1 is SGHNT and CDR2 YYREEE (reference sequence). The DNA for the CDR3 is TGTGCCAGCAGCTTGGCCGAAAGAGGCACCATATATTTT. Encoded protein: CASSLAERGTIYF.

This chain joins TRBV30 and TRBJ2-7; 16 bases agree with TRBD2. In germline, CDR1 is GTSNPN, CDR2 SVGIG (reference sequence). Losses at the gene ends were 0 bases for V and 5 bases for J; bases not matched to a gene: 7. The CDR3 totals 17 residues. Written as DNA, the CDR3 is TGTGCCTGGAGTGTAGGGACTAGCGGGAGGGCCAGGGACGAGCAGTACTTC. This translates into CAWSVGTSGRARDEQYF.

The V and J genes are TRBV11-3 and TRBJ2-3; 9 positions match TRBD2. This CDR3 spans 16 amino acids. V lost 5 bases to trimming and J lost 3 bases; unmatched junction nucleotides: 9. The germline V gene has CDR1 SGHNT and CDR2 YENEEA. The CDR3 loop is CASSALGTSKTDTQYF. CDR3 bases: TGTGCCAGCAGCGCCCTCGGGACTAGCAAGACAGATACGCAGTATTTT.

The V and J genes are TRBV29-1 and TRBJ1-1; 8 positions agree with TRBD1. This CDR3 region has 12 residues. The V gene's germline CDR1 is SQVTM and CDR2 ANQGSEA. Losses at the gene ends were 6 bases for V and 4 bases for J; bases not matched to a gene: 4. The chain's CDR3 is CSVDRGFTEAFF. CDR3 bases: TGCAGCGTCGACAGGGGTTTCACTGAAGCTTTCTTT.